Detailed here is one TCR beta chain. MiXCR, applied by TCRdb to the 5' RACE reads, yields one record per CDR3 protein. Of about 100,000 distinct CDR3 sequences detected, about 16% appear once; the ten largest clones hold roughly 6.1%. The CDR3 has 16 residues. Germline V gene sequence: CDR1 LNHDA, CDR2 SQIVND (reference sequence). V lost 5 bases and J 4 bases, leaving 19 bases between the germline ends. This sample was included in a study of T cells of healthy individuals. V and J are TRBV19 and TRBJ2-3; the D call may be TRBD1 or TRBD2 (5 bases each). This clonotype originated in a human donor in good health. The CDR3, as DNA: TGTGCCAGTAGTCGATCCGGGACGGCAGGATCAGATACGCAGTATTTT. Encoded protein: CASSRSGTAGSDTQYF.